The next 20 T cell receptor beta chains were all read from a single sample in a study of blood T cells in healthy people across ages. Then a second PCR, running about 6 to 12 cycles, was carried out with a sample-barcoded 5' primer and a J-beta primer mix. MiXCR was run by TCRdb on the 5' RACE reads, yielding one entry per CDR3 protein. The data show 540,000 or so distinct CDR3 sequences, under 30% seen once. These records were also assigned to another study, of T cells of mothers and their children.

Sequencing used blood. These receptors originate from a boy aged 10-17 years in good health.

Points on this clonotype: As the CDR3 is not closed by the conserved phenylalanine or tryptophan, this likely results from a read error. V and J are TRBV7-2 and TRBJ1-2; a possible D gene is TRBD1 (6 bases). Trimming cost V 5 bases and J 2 bases, with 9 bases left between them. Looked up from germline, CDR1 is SGHTA and CDR2 is FQGNSA. The CDR3 sequence is 13 residues long. Here the CDR3 DNA reads TGTGCCAGCAGCGAACAGGGCAACTATGGCTACACCGTC. It encodes CASSEQGNYGYTV.

The chain has TRBV5-1 and TRBJ2-3, with 7 nucleotides matching TRBD2. CDR3 length: 14 residues. CDR1 is SGHRS, CDR2 YFSETQ, per germline. V lost 0 bases, J lost 5 bases, and 3 bases stayed unmatched. CDR3 in amino acids: CASSLGAGEDTQYF. The DNA of the CDR3 is TGCGCCAGCAGCTTGGGCGCGGGGGAAGATACGCAGTATTTT.

This clonotype was counted a few times. The chain links TRBV20-1 to TRBJ2-7; TRBD2 aligns across 14 bases. The germline V gene encodes CDR1 DFQATT and CDR2 SNEGSKA (reference sequence). With V trimmed by 0 bases and J by 4 bases, 2 bases remained unmatched. This CDR3 has 15 amino acids. As DNA, the CDR3 is TGCAGTGCTAGAGAGGGGACTAGCGGGAGATACGAGCAGTACTTC. Translating it yields CSAREGTSGRYEQYF.

This clonotype was detected a few times. The chain combines TRBV27 with TRBJ1-1; D is perhaps TRBD1 (5 bases). CDR1 is MNHEY and CDR2 is SMNVEV in the germline V gene (reference sequence). The CDR3 sequence is 19 residues long. With 7 bases removed from V and 6 bases from J, the gap between germline ends came to 33 bases. The CDR3 nucleotides are TGTGCCAGCATGCCCTTACCGGGACCCCAAACAGAACAGTTCCCTGAAGCTTTCTTT. It yields the protein CASMPLPGPQTEQFPEAFF.

J is TRBJ2-3 and V is TRBV9; 10 bases match TRBD2. The germline V gene has CDR1 SGDLS and CDR2 YYNGEE. The CDR3 covers 19 residues. V was pared by 4 bases and J by 1 base, with 15 bases of the junction left unmatched. CDR3: CASSPLRASGGFGTDTQYF. CDR3 bases: TGTGCCAGCAGCCCTCTCCGGGCTAGCGGGGGTTTTGGCACAGATACGCAGTATTTT.

The rearrangement links TRBV5-1 to TRBJ1-2, with unresolved D. The germline V gene encodes CDR1 SGHRS and CDR2 YFSETQ. V gave up 0 bases and J gave up 8 bases, with 11 bases separating them. The CDR3 contains 13 residues. This CDR3 is CASSLDSTGGYTF. In DNA, the CDR3 is TGCGCCAGCAGCTTGGACAGCACGGGGGGCTACACCTTC.

V gene TRBV3-1 combines with J gene TRBJ2-5, with 12 nucleotides matching TRBD2. The end of the DNA is better explained by TRBJ2-7, so the J call may be wrong. This CDR3 has 16 residues. CDR1 is LGHDT, CDR2 YNNKEL, per germline (reference sequence). CDR3 sequence reads: CASSQGLAGGLYEQYF. In nucleotides, the CDR3 is TGTGCCAGCAGCCAAGGGCTAGCGGGAGGGCTATACGAGCAGTACTTC.

The genes are TRBV7-9 and TRBJ1-4; D gene unclear. Germline V lookup: CDR1 SEHNR, CDR2 FQNEAQ (reference sequence). The CDR3 covers 13 residues. Trimming shortened V by 8 bases and J by 8 bases, and 15 bases separated the two germline ends. In DNA form, the CDR3 reads TGTGCCAGCGCCGGTCGGGCGTGGGAAAAACTGTTTTTT. It encodes CASAGRAWEKLFF.

This clonotype was recorded at least ten times. This chain connects TRBV7-3 to TRBJ2-1, with 8 bases that match TRBD2. Germline V lookup: CDR1 SGHTA, CDR2 FQGTGA. The CDR3 covers 15 residues. J was trimmed by 5 bases and V by 5 bases; bases with no gene match: 8. Written as DNA, the CDR3 is TGTGCCAGCAGCCTGACTAGCGCGGGGAACAATGAGCAGTTCTTC. It translates to CASSLTSAGNNEQFF.

A few counts support this clonotype. The V call is TRBV5-1, the J call TRBJ2-4; 9 positions match TRBD2. From germline, CDR1 is SGHRS and CDR2 YFSETQ. The V and J ends lost 0 bases and 3 bases, in that order; junction bases with no gene match: 10. The CDR3 extends over 18 amino acids. CDR3 DNA: TGCGCCAGCAGCTTGGACCTAGCGGGGATTGGGAGCAAAAACATTCAGTACTTC. It codes for CASSLDLAGIGSKNIQYF.

The chain recombines TRBV20-1 with TRBJ2-1; 13 nucleotides match TRBD2. Germline V CDR1 and CDR2: DFQATT, SNEGSKA (reference sequence). This CDR3 comprises 15 residues. J gave up 4 bases and V 4 bases, and 4 bases lay outside the gene matches. Written as DNA, the CDR3 is TGCAGTGCTATAACTAGCGGGAGGGTTTACAATGAGCAGTTCTTC. Translation: CSAITSGRVYNEQFF.

On this clonotype: This CDR3 is missing its conserved last phenylalanine or tryptophan, likely due to a read error. This rearrangement joins TRBV6-6 to TRBJ2-3; D is ambiguous. Trimming shortened V by 2 bases and J by 1 base, and 10 bases separated the two germline ends. The germline CDR1 and CDR2 sequences are MNHNY and SVGAGI (reference sequence). The CDR3 totals 15 residues. CDR3 sequence reads: CASSYETRRTDTQYL. The CDR3 DNA reads as TGTGCCAGCAGTTACGAAACTCGACGCACAGATACGCAGTATCTT.

The chain joins TRBV7-3 to TRBJ1-2, with TRBD1 as a possible D gene (5 bases). The length of the CDR3 is 13 residues. CDR1 SGHTA and CDR2 FQGTGA come from the germline V gene. Trimming cost V 5 bases and J 7 bases, with 14 bases left between them. CDR3 protein: CASSGQGISGYTF. In nucleotides, the CDR3 is TGTGCCAGCAGCGGGCAGGGTATCTCTGGCTACACCTTC. The full variable domain, in which reference TRBV7-3 and TRBJ1-2 provide the parts outside the CDR3, is GAGVSQTPSNKVTEKGKYVELRCDPISGHTALYWYRQSLGQGPEFLIYFQGTGAADDSGLPNDRFFAVRPEGSVSTLKIQRTERGDSAVYLCASSGQGISGYTFGSGTRLTVV.

This clonotype was seen more than once but under ten times. A much larger clone differs from this one at a single base, so this may be a read error. No conserved phenylalanine or tryptophan is present at the end of the CDR3, so a read error is the likely explanation. V usage is TRBV20-1 and J usage is TRBJ1-6, with a weak D call TRBD1 (5 bases). This CDR3 comprises 15 residues. Trimming removed 3 bases at V and 7 bases at J, with 16 bases between. Germline values: CDR1 DFQATT, CDR2 SNEGSKA (reference sequence). Here the CDR3 DNA reads TGCAGTGCTAGCCTCCCGGGACGGCGAAATTCACCCCTCCACCTT. As protein: CSASLPGRRNSPLHL.

As for this clonotype: Because it lacks the conserved phenylalanine or tryptophan at the end, this CDR3 is likely a read error. Because the CDR3's place on the DNA is in doubt, the DNA is left out and the CDR3 is given as listed by TCRdb. The chain has TRBV4-3 and TRBJ2-7. Germline values: CDR1 LGHNA, CDR2 YSLEER. Termini included, the CDR3 measures 15 amino acids. The CDR3 here is CASSQDIGRFYERYI.

V and J are TRBV5-1 and TRBJ2-7, with D perhaps assigned TRBD1 or TRBD2 (5 bases each). The CDR3 length is 16 residues. Germline V gives CDR1 SGHRS, CDR2 YFSETQ. Trimming shortened V by 4 bases and J by 4 bases, and 21 bases separated the two germline ends. Here the CDR3 reads CASSHGTAEDLYEQYF. The CDR3 DNA sequence: TGCGCCAGCAGCCATGGGACGGCGGAAGATCTTTACGAGCAGTACTTC.

The chain employs TRBV4-2 and TRBJ2-6; possibly TRBD1 or TRBD2 for D (6 bases each). CDR1 and CDR2 from the germline V gene are LGHNA and YNFKEQ. The CDR3 extends over 18 amino acids. Trimming took 4 bases from V and 2 from J, leaving 18 bases between them. The CDR3 here is CASSLQRRGSAGANVLTF. CDR3 nucleotides: TGTGCCAGCAGCCTGCAAAGGAGGGGGTCGGCTGGGGCCAACGTCCTGACTTTC.

This clonotype has more than one count but fewer than ten. The CDR3 bases are TGTGCCAGCAGTTTATCTTGGGGGTACATCTACAATGAGCAGTTCTTC. Its protein product is CASSLSWGYIYNEQFF. The chain uses TRBV27 and TRBJ2-1; D assignment may be TRBD1 or TRBD2 (5 bases each). CDR1 is MNHEY, CDR2 SMNVEV, per germline (reference sequence). The CDR3 covers 16 residues. V lost 0 bases and J 3 bases, leaving 12 bases between the germline ends.

This clonotype came up a few times. J is TRBJ1-2 and V is TRBV29-1; TRBD1 aligns across 8 bases. With 7 bases clipped from V and 8 bases from J, the junction kept 6 bases outside the gene matches. CDR3 length: 11 amino acids. The germline CDR1 and CDR2 sequences are SQVTM and ANQGSEA. CDR3 amino acids: CSAGQGGGYTF. CDR3 DNA: TGCAGCGCTGGACAGGGAGGGGGCTACACCTTC.

The chain couples TRBV29-1 to TRBJ1-1; 8 positions match TRBD1. Germline V lookup: CDR1 SQVTM, CDR2 ANQGSEA. The CDR3 contains 13 residues. After removal of 7 bases from V and 8 bases from J, the junction contained 12 bases not matched to a gene. This CDR3 is CSAVPGQVWEAFF. CDR3 nucleotides: TGCAGCGCAGTCCCGGGACAGGTTTGGGAAGCTTTCTTT.